The entry below gives a single T cell receptor beta chain sequence along with its context. This sample is drawn from a study of technical replicates of blood from a handful of donors. Clones were read by immunoSEQ multiplex PCR, and TCRdb kept only the in-frame ones, dropping some. The sample holds around 60,000 clones, 90% to 95% seen once. J was trimmed by 7 bases and V by 6 bases; bases with no gene match: 11. Germline V lookup: CDR1 LNHDA, CDR2 SQIVND (reference sequence). The CDR3 consists of 15 residues. What was sequenced was PBMCs. This clonotype originated in a human donor in good health. Some clones in this sample may be carry-over from other donors' samples. The V and J genes are TRBV19 and TRBJ2-2; TRBD1 matches 7 bases. For the CDR3, the DNA is TGTGCCAGTAGCAGGGACAGAGGATCAGGCGGGGAGCTGTTTTTT. This encodes CASSRDRGSGGELFF.